This T cell receptor (beta chain) was found in a study of T cell responses to AZD1222 COVID-19 vaccine (dated by TCRdb to the early 2020s). Study-wide context: A total of about 230 trial participants underwent TCR sequencing, of whom approximately 210 received two doses of AZD1222 and some 25 received two doses of the MenACWY control vaccine. Trial participants were enrolled by age into 18-55, 56-69 and 70-plus year subgroups, with approximately 150, 28 and 58 TCR-sequenced participants respectively.

Here is what the overall study found, with its caveats: Reportedly, close to half of the unique spike-specific TCRs recognized epitopes lying outside the regions that are mutated in the B.1.351 and B.1.1.7 variants. The 56-69-year group was small, and its depth increase did not reach significance, likely because of low power. Because no samples from the day 14 peak response were available, repertoires could be characterized only after the peak T cell response. Spike-specific TCR breadth and depth rose significantly after two AZD1222 doses compared with day 0 and with MenACWY recipients. CD4 TCRs associated with the vaccine covered the entire spike protein, and the dominant responses were in regions 160-218 and 743-854. Conclusions about previously exposed vaccinees are limited because only six or seven AZD1222 recipients were SARS-CoV-2 seropositive at baseline. Participants were mostly white British, with more females than males. The authors suggested clonal diversity may have been underestimated.

This specimen's time point label, per the study, means: sample from adult after SARS-CoV-2 infection, after symptom onset. A couple of convalescent COVID-19 patients, sampled after symptom onset from adults with prior SARS-CoV-2 infection, were also TCR-sequenced for comparison. The CDR3 regions of human TCRbeta chains were analyzed by immunosequencing. The source study handled its data this way. Repertoire TCRs were matched against a reference library of SARS-CoV-2-specific TCRs generated with the MIRA antigen-specificity platform. Breadth was defined as the fraction of unique TCRs that were SARS-CoV-2-associated, and depth was defined as the fraction of total T cells that were SARS-CoV-2-associated. Using the MIRA data, every spike-specific TCR was mapped to the spike region that the TCR reacted to and assigned to either a CD4 or a CD8 class. Log10-transformed breadth and depth values were compared by one-way ANOVA with Sidak's multiple comparisons tests. The immuneACCESS repertoire file appears here via TCRdb, limited to in-frame rearrangements. These files lack a portion of the clones; in checked studies, under half of the deficit traces to unresolved V genes, and the cause of the others is not known. That table gives V, J and clone size, and the DNA gave D and trimming. For this sample the table gives 150,000 to 180,000 clones, of which 70% to 90% were detected only once. The ten largest clones represent under 8% of the sample.

As to this clone: What this receptor recognizes is not known. The sample holds no much larger clone one base away, and base qualities are not on file.

Including the terminal cysteine and phenylalanine, the CDR3 comprises 20 residues. The sequence is cut down to CDR3 DNA, 60 bases in frame from base 1. V is pruned by 0 bases and J by 1 base, leaving 16 bases of the junction without a gene match. From the germline V gene, CDR1 is MGHRA and CDR2 is YSYEKL. The sequences come from peripheral blood, collected after recovery from COVID-19. The receptor comes from an adult who had recovered from COVID-19. In this chain, TRBV4-1 is recombined with TRBJ2-7; 9 central bases correspond to TRBD2. The DNA sequence is as follows: TGCGCCAGCAGCCAAGAAAAGCGGCGGCTTGGTAGCGGGGGATCCTACGAGCAGTACTTC. The translation is CASSQEKRRLGSGGSYEQYF.